The rows below give T cell receptor beta chains drawn from one sample of a study of blood T cell repertoires in COVID-19. Libraries were prepared by immunoSEQ multiplex PCR; TCRdb keeps only in-frame clonotypes and omits some of them. The sample consists of under 300,000 clones, 75% to 90% of them appearing once. The sample was PBMCs or T cells enriched from blood (not recorded which). Source of these receptors: a woman in her 40s with acute COVID-19. Each CDR3 is given with its conserved first and last residue. The order of the fields is J gene, clone size, D gene, V gene, CDR3 protein, CDR3 DNA. A D gene is named only where the DNA matches it firmly. The size field is filled for only some rows; it gives once, few, many or a size class.

>TRBJ1-1|-|TRBD1|TRBV12-3/TRBV12-4
CASSQTTGGAFF
TGTGCCAGCAGTCAAACGACAGGGGGAGCTTTCTTT
>TRBJ2-3|-|-|TRBV19
CASSSAGAPGTDTQYF
TGTGCCAGTAGTAGTGCAGGGGCACCCGGCACAGATACGCAGTATTTT
>TRBJ2-5|once|TRBD2|TRBV6-6
CASSYRIAGIQETQYF
TGTGCCAGCAGTTACCGGATAGCGGGTATCCAAGAGACCCAGTACTTC
>TRBJ1-3|-|TRBD1|TRBV9
CASSPHRGLEGNTIYF
TGTGCCAGCAGCCCACACAGGGGGCTGGAGGGAAACACCATATATTTT
>TRBJ1-4|-|-|TRBV11-2
CASSSGDRDHEKLFF
TGTGCCAGCAGCTCAGGGGACCGGGACCACGAAAAACTGTTTTTT
>TRBJ2-7|-|TRBD2|TRBV7-9
CASSLGAIGAGGYYEQYF
TGTGCCAGCAGCTTAGGGGCCATCGGAGCGGGAGGTTACTACGAGCAGTACTTC
>TRBJ2-1|few|-|TRBV5-1
CASSLVAVGSYNEQFF
TGCGCCAGCAGCTTGGTAGCTGTTGGCTCCTACAATGAGCAGTTCTTC
>TRBJ2-3|-|-|TRBV5-1
CASSFGGYTDTQYF
TGCGCCAGCAGCTTCGGCGGGTACACAGATACGCAGTATTTT
>TRBJ2-7|-|-|TRBV27
CASSLVGAYEQYF
TGTGCCAGCAGTTTGGTCGGTGCCTACGAGCAGTACTTC
>TRBJ2-7|-|-|TRBV6-6
CASSSRQVSEQYF
TGTGCCAGCAGTTCCCGACAGGTTTCCGAGCAGTACTTC
>TRBJ2-7|once|-|TRBV6-2/TRBV6-3
CASSVPFWAPYEQYF
TGTGCCAGCAGTGTACCCTTTTGGGCACCCTACGAGCAGTACTTC
>TRBJ2-3|-|TRBD2|TRBV5-6
CASSLVLAGGNTQYF
TGTGCCAGCAGCTTGGTGTTAGCGGGAGGGAATACGCAGTATTTT
>TRBJ1-5|-|-|TRBV6-1
CASSELWQSNQPQHF
TGTGCCAGCAGTGAATTATGGCAGAGCAATCAGCCCCAGCATTTT
>TRBJ2-7|once|-|TRBV4-1
CASSQGAGVNFYEQYF
TGCGCCAGCAGCCAAGGGGCAGGGGTTAACTTCTACGAGCAGTACTTC
>TRBJ2-7|-|-|TRBV7-8
CASTLLRNRDYSYEQYF
TGTGCCAGCACCCTATTGCGGAACAGGGATTACTCCTACGAGCAGTACTTC
>TRBJ2-1|-|-|TRBV5-8
CASSLIRDGSYNEQFF
TGTGCCAGCAGCTTGATCCGGGATGGATCCTACAATGAGCAGTTCTTC
>TRBJ2-7|-|-|TRBV3-1/TRBV3-2
CASSQKARDSYEQYF
TGTGCCAGCAGCCAAAAGGCCCGGGACTCCTACGAGCAGTACTTC
>TRBJ1-2|-|TRBD1|TRBV19
CASSISGTGIYGYTF
TGTGCCAGTAGTATATCCGGGACAGGGATCTATGGCTACACCTTC
>TRBJ2-1|once|-|TRBV27
CASSRGAEQFF
TGTGCCAGCAGCCGGGGAGCCGAGCAGTTCTTC
>TRBJ1-1|-|-|TRBV19
CASSTRSTGIMNTEAFF
TGTGCCAGTAGTACTAGGTCCACAGGGATTATGAACACTGAAGCTTTCTTT
>TRBJ1-2|once|-|TRBV6-5
CATMTGGHYGYTF
TGTGCCACCATGACAGGTGGTCACTATGGCTACACCTTC
>TRBJ1-2|-|TRBD1|TRBV11-2
CASSVTTGTGGGYTF
TGTGCCAGCAGCGTCACAACCGGGACAGGGGGAGGCTACACCTTC
>TRBJ2-3|few|TRBD2|TRBV24-1
CATSVLAGGTQYF
TGTGCCACCAGTGTTCTAGCGGGAGGTACGCAGTATTTT
>TRBJ2-2|-|-|TRBV7-3
CASTVEGNTGELFF
TGTGCCAGCACGGTAGAGGGGAACACCGGGGAGCTGTTTTTT
>TRBJ2-3|-|-|TRBV3-1/TRBV3-2
CASGVLDGTDTQYF
TGTGCCAGCGGAGTTCTAGATGGCACAGATACGCAGTATTTT
>TRBJ2-7|-|TRBD1|TRBV19
CASSRGGQGATYGQYF
TGTGCCAGTAGCAGGGGGGGACAGGGGGCCACCTACGGGCAGTACTTC
>TRBJ2-7|-|-|TRBV15
CATSTGVGRKYEQYF
TGTGCCACCAGCACCGGAGTGGGGAGAAAATACGAGCAGTACTTC
>TRBJ1-3|once|-|TRBV2
CASMGTASGNTIYF
TGTGCCAGCATGGGCACCGCCTCTGGAAACACCATATATTTT
>TRBJ1-6|-|-|TRBV27
CASSKQSGKNSPLHF
TGTGCCAGCAGTAAACAATCAGGGAAGAATTCACCCCTCCACTTT
>TRBJ2-7|-|-|TRBV15
CATSRASTMREQYF
TGTGCCACCAGCAGAGCCTCGACTATGCGGGAGCAGTACTTC
>TRBJ2-5|-|-|TRBV5-1
CASSHGLFKETQYF
TGCGCCAGCAGCCACGGACTATTCAAAGAGACCCAGTACTTC
>TRBJ2-3|-|TRBD2|TRBV5-6
CASSKLGGRAVYTQYF
TGTGCCAGCAGCAAACTAGGCGGGAGGGCCGTGTATACGCAGTATTTT
>TRBJ1-4|-|TRBD1|TRBV5-1
CASSVQGDDEKLFF
TGCGCCAGCAGCGTCCAGGGGGATGATGAAAAACTGTTTTTT
>TRBJ1-4|-|-|TRBV7-9
CASSLASPNEKLFF
TGTGCCAGCAGCTTAGCTTCTCCTAATGAAAAACTGTTTTTT
>TRBJ2-1|once|-|TRBV19
CASSISMGEDEQFF
TGTGCCAGTAGTATAAGCATGGGAGAGGATGAGCAGTTCTTC
>TRBJ2-3|-|-|TRBV19
CASSTVRVGTQYF
TGTGCCAGTAGTACAGTCAGGGTCGGTACGCAGTATTTT
>TRBJ2-2|-|TRBD2|TRBV2
CASSILAVNTGELFF
TGTGCCAGCAGTATACTAGCGGTAAACACCGGGGAGCTGTTTTTT
>TRBJ2-7|-|TRBD1|TRBV7-6
CASSLGTGSEQYF
TGTGCCAGCAGCTTAGGGACAGGGAGCGAGCAGTACTTC
>TRBJ2-3|-|TRBD2|TRBV19
CASSIGLAGADTQYF
TGTGCCAGTAGTATAGGACTAGCGGGAGCAGATACGCAGTATTTT
>TRBJ1-1|-|TRBD1|TRBV5-1
CASSFWGQAGNTEAFF
TGCGCCAGCAGCTTTTGGGGACAGGCCGGAAACACTGAAGCTTTCTTT
>TRBJ1-1|-|TRBD1|TRBV2
CASSPDRGNTEAFF
TGTGCCAGCAGCCCGGACAGGGGGAACACTGAAGCTTTCTTT
>TRBJ1-4|-|-|TRBV3-1/TRBV3-2
CASSPGEKLFF
TGTGCCAGCAGCCCGGGGGAAAAACTGTTTTTT
>TRBJ1-1|-|-|TRBV19
CASSIQENTEAFF
TGTGCCAGTAGTATACAGGAGAACACTGAAGCTTTCTTT
>TRBJ2-7|-|-|TRBV7-6
CASSPTYEQYF
TGTGCCAGCAGCCCCACCTACGAGCAGTACTTC
>TRBJ1-1|-|TRBD1|TRBV10-3
CAIRSGTGFTEAFF
TGTGCCATCAGATCCGGGACAGGGTTCACTGAAGCTTTCTTT
>TRBJ2-2|many|TRBD2|TRBV7-3
CASSVDSGRNTGELFF
TGTGCCAGCAGCGTAGATAGCGGGAGGAACACCGGGGAGCTGTTTTTT
>TRBJ1-5|-|TRBD1|TRBV19
CASIGGRGMGQPQHF
TGTGCCAGTATTGGGGGCAGGGGGATGGGTCAGCCCCAGCATTTT